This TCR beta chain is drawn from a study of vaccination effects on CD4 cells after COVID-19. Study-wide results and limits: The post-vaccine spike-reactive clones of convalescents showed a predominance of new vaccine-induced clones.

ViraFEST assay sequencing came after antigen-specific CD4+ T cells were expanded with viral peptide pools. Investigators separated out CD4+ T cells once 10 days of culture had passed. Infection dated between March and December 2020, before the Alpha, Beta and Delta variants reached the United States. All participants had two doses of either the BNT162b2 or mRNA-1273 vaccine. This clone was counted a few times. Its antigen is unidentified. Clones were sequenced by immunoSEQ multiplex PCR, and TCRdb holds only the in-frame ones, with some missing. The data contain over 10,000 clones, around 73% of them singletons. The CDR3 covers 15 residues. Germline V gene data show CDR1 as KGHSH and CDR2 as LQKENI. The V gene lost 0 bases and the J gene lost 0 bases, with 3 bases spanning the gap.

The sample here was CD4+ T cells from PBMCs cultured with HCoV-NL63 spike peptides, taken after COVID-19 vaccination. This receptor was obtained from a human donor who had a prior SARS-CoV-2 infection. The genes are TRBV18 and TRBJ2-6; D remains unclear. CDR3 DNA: TGTGCCAGCTCACCACCATACTCTGGGGCCAACGTCCTGACTTTC. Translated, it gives CASSPPYSGANVLTF. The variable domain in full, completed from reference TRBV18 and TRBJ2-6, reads NAGVMQNPRHLVRRRGQEARLRCSPMKGHSHVYWYRQLPEEGLKFMVYLQKENIIDESGMPKERFSAEFPKEGPSILRIQQVVRGDSAAYFCASSPPYSGANVLTFGAGSRLTVL.